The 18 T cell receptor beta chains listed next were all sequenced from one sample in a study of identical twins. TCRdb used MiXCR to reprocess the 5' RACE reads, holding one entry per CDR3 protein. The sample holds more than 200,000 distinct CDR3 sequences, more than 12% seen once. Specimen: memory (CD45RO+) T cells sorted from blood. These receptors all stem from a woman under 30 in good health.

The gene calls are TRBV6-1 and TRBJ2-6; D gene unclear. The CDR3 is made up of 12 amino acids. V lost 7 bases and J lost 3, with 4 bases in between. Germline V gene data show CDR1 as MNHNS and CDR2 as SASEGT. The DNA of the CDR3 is TGTGCCAGCACTGTTGGGGCCAACGTCCTGACTTTC. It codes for CASTVGANVLTF.

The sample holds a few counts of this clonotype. As DNA, the CDR3 is TGTGCCACCTCATGGGAGAATGCCCTGAGCTCCTACAATGAGCAGTTCTTC. Translated, it gives CATSWENALSSYNEQFF. The J gene is TRBJ2-1, the V gene TRBV15, with D tentatively TRBD2 (5 bases). Germline CDR1 reads LNHNV; CDR2 reads YYDKDF (reference sequence). V lost 8 bases and J lost 0, with 20 bases in between. The CDR3 loop spans 17 amino acids.

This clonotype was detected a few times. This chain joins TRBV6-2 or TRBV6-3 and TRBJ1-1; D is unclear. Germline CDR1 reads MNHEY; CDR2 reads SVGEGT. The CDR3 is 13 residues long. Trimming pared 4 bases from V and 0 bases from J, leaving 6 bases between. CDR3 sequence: CASSFQMNTEAFF. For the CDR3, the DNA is TGTGCCAGCAGTTTCCAGATGAACACTGAAGCTTTCTTT.

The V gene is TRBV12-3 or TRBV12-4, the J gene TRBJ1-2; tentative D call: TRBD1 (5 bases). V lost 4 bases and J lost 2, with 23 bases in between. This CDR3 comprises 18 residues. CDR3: CASSSSGGEAAGNYGYTF. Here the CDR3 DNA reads TGTGCCAGCAGTTCCTCCGGGGGGGAGGCGGCGGGAAACTATGGCTACACCTTC.

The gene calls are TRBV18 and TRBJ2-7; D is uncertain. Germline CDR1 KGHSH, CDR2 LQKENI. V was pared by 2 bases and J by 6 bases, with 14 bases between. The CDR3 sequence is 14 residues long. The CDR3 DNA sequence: TGTGCCAGCTCACCAGGTGGGATTTTGGTCGAGCAGTACTTC. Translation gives CASSPGGILVEQYF.

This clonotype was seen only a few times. Written as DNA, the CDR3 is TGCAGTGCTAGTCACCCCGGGGCTGAAGCTTTCTTT. It specifies CSASHPGAEAFF. V usage is TRBV20-1 and J usage is TRBJ1-1; D gene unclear. The CDR3 spans 12 residues. Germline V gene lookup returns CDR1 DFQATT and CDR2 SNEGSKA (reference sequence). Trimming shortened V by 3 bases and J by 6 bases, and 11 bases separated the two germline ends.

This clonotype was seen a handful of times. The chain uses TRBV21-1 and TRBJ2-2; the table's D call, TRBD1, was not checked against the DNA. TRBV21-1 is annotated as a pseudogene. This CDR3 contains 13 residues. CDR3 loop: CAVRTRLTGELFF. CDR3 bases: TGTGCTGTAAGGACAAGACTAACCGGGGAGCTGTTTTTT.

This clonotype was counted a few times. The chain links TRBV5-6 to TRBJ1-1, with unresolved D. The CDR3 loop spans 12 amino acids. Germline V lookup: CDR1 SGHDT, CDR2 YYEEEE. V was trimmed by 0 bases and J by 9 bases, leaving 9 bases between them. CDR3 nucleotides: TGTGCCAGCAGCTTGGTGCCCAGCAAAGCTTTCTTT. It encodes CASSLVPSKAFF.

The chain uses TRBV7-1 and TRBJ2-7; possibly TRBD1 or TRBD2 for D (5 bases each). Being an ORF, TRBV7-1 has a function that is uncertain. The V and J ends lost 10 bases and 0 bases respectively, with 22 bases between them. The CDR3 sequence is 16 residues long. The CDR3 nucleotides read TGTGCCATCGGCCCCGGGCTAATCGGGACCTCCTACGAGCAGTACTTC. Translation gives CAIGPGLIGTSYEQYF.

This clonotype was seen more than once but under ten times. This CDR3 reads CASSLREGHEQYF. In DNA, the CDR3 is TGTGCCAGCAGCTTGCGGGAAGGTCACGAGCAGTACTTC. The chain has TRBV7-2 and TRBJ2-7; a weak D match, TRBD2 (6 bases). Trimming left V 3 bases short and J 5 bases short, with 11 bases between. CDR3 length: 13 residues. CDR1 and CDR2 from the germline V gene are SGHTA and FQGNSA.

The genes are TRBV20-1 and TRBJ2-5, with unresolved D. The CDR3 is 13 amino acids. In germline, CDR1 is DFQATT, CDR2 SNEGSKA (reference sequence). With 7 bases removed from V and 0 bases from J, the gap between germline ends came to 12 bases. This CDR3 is CSGLGWDQETQYF. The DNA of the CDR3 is TGCAGTGGCCTCGGATGGGACCAAGAGACCCAGTACTTC.

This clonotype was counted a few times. For the CDR3, the DNA is TGCAGTGCTAGACGGGGTCTGGGGGATGAGCAGTTCTTC. This gives the protein CSARRGLGDEQFF. The chain carries TRBV20-1 and TRBJ2-1; TRBD1 or TRBD2 may be the D gene (5 bases each). The V and J ends lost 2 bases and 8 bases respectively, with 13 bases between them. Per germline, CDR1 DFQATT and CDR2 SNEGSKA (reference sequence). The CDR3 is made up of 13 amino acids.

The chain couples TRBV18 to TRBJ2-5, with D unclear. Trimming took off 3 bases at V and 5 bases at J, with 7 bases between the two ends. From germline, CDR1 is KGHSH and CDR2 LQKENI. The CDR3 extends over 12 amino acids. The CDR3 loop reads CASSPAFETQYF. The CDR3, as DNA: TGTGCCAGCTCACCGGCTTTTGAGACCCAGTACTTC.

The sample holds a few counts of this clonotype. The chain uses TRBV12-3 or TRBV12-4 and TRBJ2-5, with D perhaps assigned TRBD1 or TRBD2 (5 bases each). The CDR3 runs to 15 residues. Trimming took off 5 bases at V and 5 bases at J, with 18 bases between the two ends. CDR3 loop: CASSKGLAPTETQYF. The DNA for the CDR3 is TGTGCCAGCAGTAAGGGGCTAGCCCCAACGGAGACCCAGTACTTC.

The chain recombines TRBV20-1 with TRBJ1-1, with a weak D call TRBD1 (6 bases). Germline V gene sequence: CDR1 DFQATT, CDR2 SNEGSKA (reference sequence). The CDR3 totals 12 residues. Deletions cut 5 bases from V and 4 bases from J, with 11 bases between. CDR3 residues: CSAQDSRTEAFF. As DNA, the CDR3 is TGCAGTGCTCAGGACAGCCGCACTGAAGCTTTCTTT.

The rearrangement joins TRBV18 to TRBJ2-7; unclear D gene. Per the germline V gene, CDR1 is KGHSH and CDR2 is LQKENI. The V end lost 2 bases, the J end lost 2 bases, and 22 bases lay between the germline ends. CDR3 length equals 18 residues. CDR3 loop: CASSPSLSDSYNPYEQYF. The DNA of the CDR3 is TGTGCCAGCTCACCATCTTTATCAGACTCTTACAACCCCTACGAGCAGTACTTC. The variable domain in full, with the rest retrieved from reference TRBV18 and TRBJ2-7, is NAGVMQNPRHLVRRRGQEARLRCSPMKGHSHVYWYRQLPEEGLKFMVYLQKENIIDESGMPKERFSAEFPKEGPSILRIQQVVRGDSAAYFCASSPSLSDSYNPYEQYFGPGTRLTVT.

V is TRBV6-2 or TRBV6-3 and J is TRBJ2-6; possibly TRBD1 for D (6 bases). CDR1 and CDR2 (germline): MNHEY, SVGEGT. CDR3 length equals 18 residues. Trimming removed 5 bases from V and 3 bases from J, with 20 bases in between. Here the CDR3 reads CASSIFRTAVVGANVLTF. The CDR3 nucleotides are TGTGCCAGCAGTATCTTCCGGACAGCCGTGGTTGGGGCCAACGTCCTGACTTTC.

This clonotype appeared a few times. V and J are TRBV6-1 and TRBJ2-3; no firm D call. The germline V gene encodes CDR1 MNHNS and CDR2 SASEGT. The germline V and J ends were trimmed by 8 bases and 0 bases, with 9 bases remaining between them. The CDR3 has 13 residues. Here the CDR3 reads CASGNPSTDTQYF. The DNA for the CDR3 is TGTGCCAGCGGGAATCCTAGCACAGATACGCAGTATTTT.